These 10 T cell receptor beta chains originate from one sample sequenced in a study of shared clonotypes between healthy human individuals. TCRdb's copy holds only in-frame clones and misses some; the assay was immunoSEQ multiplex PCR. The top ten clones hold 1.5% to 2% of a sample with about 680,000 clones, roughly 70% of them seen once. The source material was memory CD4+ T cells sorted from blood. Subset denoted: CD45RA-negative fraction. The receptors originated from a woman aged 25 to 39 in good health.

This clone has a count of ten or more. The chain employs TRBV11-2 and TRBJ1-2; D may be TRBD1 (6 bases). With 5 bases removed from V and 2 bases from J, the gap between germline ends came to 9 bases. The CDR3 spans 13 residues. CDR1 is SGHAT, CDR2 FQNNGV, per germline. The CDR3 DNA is TGTGCCAGCAGCCCGGGACACAACTATGGCTACACCTTC. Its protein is CASSPGHNYGYTF.

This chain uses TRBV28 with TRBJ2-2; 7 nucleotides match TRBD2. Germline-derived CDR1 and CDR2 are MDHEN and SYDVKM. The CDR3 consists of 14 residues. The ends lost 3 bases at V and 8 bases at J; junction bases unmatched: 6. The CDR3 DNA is TGTGCCAGCAGTTTGTGGACTAGAACGGGGGAGCTGTTTTTT. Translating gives CASSLWTRTGELFF.

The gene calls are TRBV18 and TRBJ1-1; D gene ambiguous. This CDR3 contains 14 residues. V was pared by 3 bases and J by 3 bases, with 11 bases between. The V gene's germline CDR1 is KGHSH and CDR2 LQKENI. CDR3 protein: CASSPARHHTEAFF. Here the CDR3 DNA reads TGTGCCAGCTCACCCGCCAGGCACCACACTGAAGCTTTCTTT.

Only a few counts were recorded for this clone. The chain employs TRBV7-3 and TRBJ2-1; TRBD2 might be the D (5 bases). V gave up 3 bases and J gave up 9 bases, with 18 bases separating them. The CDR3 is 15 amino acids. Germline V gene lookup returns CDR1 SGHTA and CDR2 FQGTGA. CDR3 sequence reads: CASSFSSLAGGEQFF. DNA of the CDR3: TGTGCCAGCAGCTTTTCTTCCCTAGCCGGTGGTGAGCAGTTCTTC.

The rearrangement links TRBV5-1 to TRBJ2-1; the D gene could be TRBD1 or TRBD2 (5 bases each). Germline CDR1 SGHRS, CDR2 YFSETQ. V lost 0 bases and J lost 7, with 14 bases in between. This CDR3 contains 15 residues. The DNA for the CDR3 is TGCGCCAGCAGCTTGGTCGGTGTTGAGGGGAATGAGCAGTTCTTC. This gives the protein CASSLVGVEGNEQFF.

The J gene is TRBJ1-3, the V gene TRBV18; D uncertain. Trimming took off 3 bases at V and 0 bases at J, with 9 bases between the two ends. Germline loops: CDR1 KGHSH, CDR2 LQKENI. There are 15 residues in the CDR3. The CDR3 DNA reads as TGTGCCAGCTCACCGGTTAAGTCCTCTGGAAACACCATATATTTT. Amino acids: CASSPVKSSGNTIYF.

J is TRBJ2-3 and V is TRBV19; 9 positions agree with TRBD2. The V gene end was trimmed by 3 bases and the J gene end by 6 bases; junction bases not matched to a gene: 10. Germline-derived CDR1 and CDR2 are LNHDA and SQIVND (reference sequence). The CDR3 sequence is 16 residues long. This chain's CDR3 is CASSISIAGDLDTQYF. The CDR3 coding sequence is TGTGCCAGTAGTATTTCAATAGCGGGAGATTTGGATACGCAGTATTTT. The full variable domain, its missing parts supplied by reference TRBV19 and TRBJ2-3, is DGGITQSPKYLFRKEGQNVTLSCEQNLNHDAMYWYRQDPGQGLRLIYYSQIVNDFQKGDIAEGYSVSREKKESFPLTVTSAQKNPTAFYLCASSISIAGDLDTQYFGPGTRLTVL.

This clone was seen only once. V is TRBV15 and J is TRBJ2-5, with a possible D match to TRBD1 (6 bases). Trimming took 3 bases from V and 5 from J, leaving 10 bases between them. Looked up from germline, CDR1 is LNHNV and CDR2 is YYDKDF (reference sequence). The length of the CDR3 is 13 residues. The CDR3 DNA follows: TGTGCCACCAGCAGGGGACAAGGGGAGACCCAGTACTTC. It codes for CATSRGQGETQYF.

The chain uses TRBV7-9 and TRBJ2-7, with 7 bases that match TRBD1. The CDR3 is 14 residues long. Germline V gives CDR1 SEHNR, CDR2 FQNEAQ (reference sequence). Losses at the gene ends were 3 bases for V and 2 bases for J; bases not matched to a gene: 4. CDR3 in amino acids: CASSLSGGAYEQYF. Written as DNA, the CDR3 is TGTGCCAGCAGCTTGTCAGGGGGAGCCTACGAGCAGTACTTC.

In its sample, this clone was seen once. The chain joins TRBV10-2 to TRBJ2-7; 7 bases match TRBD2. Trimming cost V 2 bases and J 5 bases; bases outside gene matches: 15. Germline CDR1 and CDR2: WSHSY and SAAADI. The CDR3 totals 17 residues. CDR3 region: CASSEPVGGAGTDEQYF. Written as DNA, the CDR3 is TGCGCCAGCAGTGAGCCCGTTGGGGGAGCGGGAACCGACGAGCAGTACTTC.